The 22 T cell receptor beta chains presented below share a single source sample, sequenced in a study of T-cell memory formation after mild COVID-19. One entry per CDR3 protein results from TCRdb running MiXCR on the 5' RACE reads. The table shows 400,000 or so distinct CDR3 sequences, with around 20% occurring only once. The sequenced sample consisted of PBMCs or a T cell subset sorted from them (not recorded which). These receptors originate from an adult woman who had mild COVID-19 (a few samples of this study predate the infection). Cell type and time point are not known.

V gene TRBV29-1 combines with J gene TRBJ2-5; D ambiguous. V lost 6 bases and J 7 bases, leaving 15 bases between the germline ends. The length of the CDR3 is 12 residues. CDR1 SQVTM and CDR2 ANQGSEA come from the germline V gene. The DNA of the CDR3 is TGCAGCGTCCGGACCGGATCCGGGACCCAGTACTTC. The encoded protein is CSVRTGSGTQYF.

The V and J genes are TRBV5-1 and TRBJ2-7; D is unresolved. The germline V gene has CDR1 SGHRS and CDR2 YFSETQ. This CDR3 contains 13 residues. Trimming took off 3 bases at V and 3 bases at J, with 10 bases between the two ends. The CDR3 reads CASSWTGIYEQYF. CDR3 coding DNA: TGCGCCAGCAGCTGGACCGGAATCTACGAGCAGTACTTC.

This clonotype was detected only a few times. The chain uses TRBV7-2 and TRBJ2-3; D uncertain. Trimming left V 1 base short and J 0 bases short, with 11 bases between. Germline CDR1 reads SGHTA; CDR2 reads FQGNSA. The CDR3 extends over 16 amino acids. This CDR3 is CASSLEPEYSTDTQYF. In DNA form, the CDR3 reads TGTGCCAGCAGCTTAGAACCAGAGTATAGCACAGATACGCAGTATTTT.

The chain uses TRBV9 and TRBJ1-1; D is unresolved. This CDR3 region has 15 residues. Per germline, CDR1 SGDLS and CDR2 YYNGEE. The ends were cut back, 3 bases at V and 0 bases at J, with 12 bases in the middle. Here the CDR3 DNA reads TGTGCCAGCAGCGACCCGCGGGCGGTGAACACTGAAGCTTTCTTT. Translation: CASSDPRAVNTEAFF.

The genes are TRBV30 and TRBJ2-3; a weak D match, TRBD2 (5 bases). Germline V gene data show CDR1 as GTSNPN and CDR2 as SVGIG (reference sequence). V lost 1 base, J lost 0 bases, and 11 bases lay in between. The CDR3 extends over 15 amino acids. The CDR3 sequence: CAWSENGLSTDTQYF. The CDR3 nucleotides read TGTGCCTGGAGTGAGAACGGACTCAGCACAGATACGCAGTATTTT.

The rearrangement joins TRBV9 to TRBJ2-7; 10 bases match TRBD1. Germline loops: CDR1 SGDLS, CDR2 YYNGEE. This CDR3 comprises 15 residues. V shed 0 bases, J shed 4 bases, and the junction held 4 bases outside the gene matches. The chain's CDR3 is CASSVGDRGQYEQYF. In nucleotides, the CDR3 is TGTGCCAGCAGCGTAGGAGACAGGGGGCAATACGAGCAGTACTTC.

The gene calls are TRBV7-9 and TRBJ2-7; 7 nucleotides agree with TRBD1. Germline lookup yields CDR1 SEHNR and CDR2 FQNEAQ (reference sequence). V gave up 5 bases and J gave up 2 bases; unmatched junction bases: 9. The CDR3 consists of 15 residues. The CDR3 DNA is TGTGCCAGCAGCCCGGTGGACAGGCCAACCTACGAGCAGTACTTC. As protein: CASSPVDRPTYEQYF.

The chain joins TRBV11-2 to TRBJ1-1, with 8 positions matching TRBD1. Germline CDR1 reads SGHAT; CDR2 reads FQNNGV. CDR3 size: 16 residues. V lost 4 bases to trimming and J lost 0 bases; unmatched junction nucleotides: 7. DNA of the CDR3: TGTGCCAGCAGCTCCTACAGGGGGAGCATGAACACTGAAGCTTTCTTT. Translating gives CASSSYRGSMNTEAFF.

The table lists this clonotype with a few counts. The rearrangement uses TRBV25-1 and TRBJ1-5; D is unresolved. Trimming took off 8 bases at V and 3 bases at J, with 14 bases between the two ends. The CDR3 length is 14 residues. The germline CDR1 and CDR2 sequences are MGHDK and SYGVNS. The CDR3 DNA follows: TGTGCCAGCTCCGGACCGGGAGACAATCAGCCCCAGCATTTT. Protein sequence: CASSGPGDNQPQHF.

V is TRBV9 and J is TRBJ1-1; unclear D gene. The CDR3 has 13 residues. V was clipped by 0 bases and J by 1 base, with 4 bases between them. Germline lookup yields CDR1 SGDLS and CDR2 YYNGEE. For the CDR3, the DNA is TGTGCCAGCAGCGTAGGGACGAACACTGAAGCTTTCTTT. Protein product: CASSVGTNTEAFF.

V is TRBV7-3 and J is TRBJ2-3, with D perhaps TRBD1 (5 bases). There are 13 residues in the CDR3. V lost 4 bases, J lost 5 bases, and 10 bases lay in between. From germline, CDR1 is SGHTA and CDR2 FQGTGA. CDR3 in DNA: TGTGCCAGCAGCTCCACGCAGGGAGATACGCAGTATTTT. Translating it yields CASSSTQGDTQYF. Drawing the rest from reference TRBV7-3 and TRBJ2-3, the complete variable domain is GAGVSQTPSNKVTEKGKYVELRCDPISGHTALYWYRQSLGQGPEFLIYFQGTGAADDSGLPNDRFFAVRPEGSVSTLKIQRTERGDSAVYLCASSSTQGDTQYFGPGTRLTVL.

This clonotype was picked up a small number of times. The chain uses TRBV24-1 and TRBJ1-2; weak D call: TRBD1 (6 bases). Per germline, CDR1 KGHDR and CDR2 SFDVKD. This CDR3 has 15 amino acids. The V and J ends lost 2 bases and 4 bases respectively, with 13 bases between them. As DNA, the CDR3 is TGTGCCACCAGTGATTCATCAGGGGCAGCCTATGGCTACACCTTC. Translating it yields CATSDSSGAAYGYTF.

This clonotype was counted a few times. One end of the junction varies from germline; a read error may be responsible. The rearrangement links TRBV12-3 or TRBV12-4 to TRBJ2-1; 10 bases map to TRBD2. The CDR3 loop spans 15 amino acids. The CDR3 loop is CASSLGPAGGNEQFF. The CDR3 DNA follows: TGTGCCAGCAGCTTAGGGCCAGCGGGAGGGAATGAGCAGTTCTTC.

This clonotype was detected a few times. The chain employs TRBV4-3 and TRBJ2-7, with TRBD1 identical over 9 bases. CDR1 and CDR2 from the germline V gene are LGHNA and YSLEER. CDR3 length equals 15 residues. With V trimmed by 0 bases and J by 1 base, 1 base remained unmatched. The CDR3 bases are TGCGCCAGCAGCCAAGACGGGACAGGGTCCTACGAGCAGTACTTC. It specifies CASSQDGTGSYEQYF.

The chain employs TRBV7-9 and TRBJ1-1; D uncertain. Germline CDR1 and CDR2: SEHNR and FQNEAQ (reference sequence). The V and J ends lost 1 base and 8 bases respectively, with 11 bases between them. The CDR3 is 13 amino acids. The CDR3 spells CASSLEVGSEAFF. The CDR3 DNA sequence: TGTGCCAGCAGCTTAGAGGTCGGGTCGGAAGCTTTCTTT.

The chain carries TRBV4-1 and TRBJ1-4, with D possibly TRBD1 on 6 matching bases. Deletions cut 2 bases from V and 6 bases from J, with 10 bases between. Germline-derived CDR1 and CDR2 are MGHRA and YSYEKL. The CDR3 spans 14 residues. As DNA, the CDR3 is TGCGCCAGCAGCCAATGGGGGCCCCATGAAAAACTGTTTTTT. Translation gives CASSQWGPHEKLFF.

This clonotype was detected once. The rearrangement links TRBV21-1 to TRBJ2-1; the D call TRBD2 from the table was never checked on the DNA. TRBV21-1 is listed as a pseudogene. The CDR3 runs to 12 residues. The CDR3 DNA reads TGTGCCAGCACCCCAGGGCCCTATGAGCAGTTCTTC. Encoded protein: CASTPGPYEQFF.

The chain links TRBV30 to TRBJ2-1, with TRBD2 matching over 16 bases. Germline V gene sequence: CDR1 GTSNPN, CDR2 SVGIG (reference sequence). With V trimmed by 5 bases and J by 7 bases, 5 bases remained unmatched. This CDR3 has 15 residues. CDR3 amino acids: CAWDGTSGRGNEQFF. For the CDR3, the DNA is TGTGCCTGGGACGGGACTAGCGGGAGGGGGAATGAGCAGTTCTTC. Using reference TRBV30 and TRBJ2-1 for the parts outside the CDR3, the full variable domain is SQTIHQWPATLVQPVGSPLSLECTVEGTSNPNLYWYRQAAGRGLQLLFYSVGIGQISSEVPQNLSASRPQDRQFILSSKKLLLSDSGFYLCAWDGTSGRGNEQFFGPGTRLTVL.

This clonotype appeared a few times. The rearrangement uses TRBV29-1 and TRBJ2-7, with 11 positions matching TRBD2. This CDR3 is 14 amino acids long. V was clipped by 2 bases and J by 2 bases; unmatched bases: 2. Germline assignment: CDR1 SQVTM and CDR2 ANQGSEA. CDR3 nucleotides: TGCAGCGTTGAAATTAGCGGGGGGGCCTACGAGCAGTACTTC. Amino acid sequence: CSVEISGGAYEQYF.

This clonotype was recorded a few times. The chain recombines TRBV27 with TRBJ2-5, with TRBD2 matching 15 bases. The germline V gene has CDR1 MNHEY and CDR2 SMNVEV (reference sequence). This CDR3 region has 18 residues. V lost 5 bases, J lost 4 bases, and 11 bases stayed unmatched. CDR3 protein: CASSTGLAGGPMGETQYF. In nucleotides, the CDR3 is TGTGCCAGCAGTACCGGACTAGCGGGAGGGCCAATGGGAGAGACCCAGTACTTC.

This clonotype came up a few times. The chain joins TRBV12-3 or TRBV12-4 to TRBJ1-1; D is uncertain. V was shortened by 4 bases and J by 0 bases, with 6 bases between the two germline ends. The CDR3 totals 13 residues. In DNA, the CDR3 is TGTGCCAGCAGTTCTTTCCTGAACACTGAAGCTTTCTTT. It specifies CASSSFLNTEAFF.

This clonotype came up a few times. This chain joins TRBV6-2 or TRBV6-3 and TRBJ1-4; the D gene is possibly TRBD1 (5 bases). The CDR3 has 16 amino acids. Germline V gene lookup returns CDR1 MNHEY and CDR2 SVGEGT. V shed 2 bases and J shed 7 bases, with 17 bases lying between them. CDR3 nucleotide sequence: TGTGCCAGCAGTTACCCTCAGGGTTTAGTTGGTGAAAAACTGTTTTTT. Amino acid sequence: CASSYPQGLVGEKLFF.